This T cell receptor beta chain is drawn from a study of early T cells in non-severe SARS-CoV-2 infection. This CDR3 spans 16 amino acids. Trimming took off 1 base at V and 1 base at J, with 10 bases between the two ends. Germline V CDR1 and CDR2: SGHTA, FQGNSA. This clonotype was counted only a few times. The antigen is unknown. TCRdb re-called the 5' RACE reads through MiXCR, storing one row per CDR3 protein. The table shows tens of thousands of distinct CDR3 sequences, with 7.5% to 9% occurring only once. Study observations and caveats: VDJdb-based matching was biased toward anti-spike CD8 responses and missed private and CD4 specificities.

J is TRBJ2-2 and V is TRBV7-2, with D perhaps matching TRBD1 (5 bases). The sample here was whole blood, taken at baseline. This receptor was taken from an adult who was a healthcare worker with PCR-confirmed SARS-CoV-2 infection or an uninfected control (not recorded which). In DNA, the CDR3 is TGTGCCAGCAGCTTAGTTGTGACAGTGAACACCGGGGAGCTGTTTTTT. Translation: CASSLVVTVNTGELFF.